One sample yielded the 5 T cell receptor beta chains listed below, sequenced in a study of blood T cell repertoires in COVID-19. The data were produced by immunoSEQ multiplex PCR, yet TCRdb's version contains in-frame clones alone and is incomplete. Of some 220,000 clones listed, around 86% are singletons. Sequenced material: peripheral blood. The source of these receptors is an older woman with COVID-19, enrolled during active disease.

This clone was seen a few times. V is TRBV30 and J is TRBJ1-2; possibly TRBD1 for D (5 bases). The CDR3 is 13 amino acids. Trimming removed 0 bases from V and 2 bases from J, with 7 bases in between. CDR1 GTSNPN and CDR2 SVGIG come from the germline V gene (reference sequence). CDR3 region: CAWSVKGNYGYTF. CDR3 DNA sequence: TGTGCCTGGAGTGTAAAGGGGAACTATGGCTACACCTTC.

V gene TRBV29-1 combines with J gene TRBJ2-7; possible D gene TRBD2, 6 bases. CDR3 size: 12 residues. Germline V CDR1 and CDR2: SQVTM, ANQGSEA. Trimming cost V 4 bases and J 5 bases, with 12 bases left between them. Written as DNA, the CDR3 is TGCAGCGTTGCCCCGGGAGCTAACGAGCAGTACTTC. Protein sequence: CSVAPGANEQYF.

The CDR3 nucleotides read TGTGCCAGCTCACCAGATTCGGGGGACACTGAAGCTTTCTTT. It specifies CASSPDSGDTEAFF. This chain joins TRBV18 and TRBJ1-1; perhaps TRBD1 as D (5 bases). The CDR3 has 14 amino acids. CDR1 and CDR2 from the germline V gene are KGHSH and LQKENI. Trimming shortened V by 2 bases and J by 3 bases, and 10 bases separated the two germline ends.

The chain employs TRBV19 and TRBJ2-5; 13 bases are shared with TRBD2. Germline V gene data show CDR1 as LNHDA and CDR2 as SQIVND (reference sequence). With V trimmed by 6 bases and J by 4 bases, 5 bases remained unmatched. This CDR3 is 15 amino acids long. As DNA, the CDR3 is TGTGCCAGTAGCGTAACTAGCGGGAGGGGAGAGACCCAGTACTTC. Translated: CASSVTSGRGETQYF.

The chain employs TRBV29-1 and TRBJ1-1; 8 positions match TRBD1. V trimming: 5 bases; J trimming: 11 bases; junction bases outside the gene matches: 7. There are 11 residues in the CDR3. Germline assignment: CDR1 SQVTM and CDR2 ANQGSEA. The CDR3 reads CSVLQGAWAFF. CDR3 sequence (DNA): TGCAGCGTTCTGCAGGGGGCTTGGGCTTTCTTT.